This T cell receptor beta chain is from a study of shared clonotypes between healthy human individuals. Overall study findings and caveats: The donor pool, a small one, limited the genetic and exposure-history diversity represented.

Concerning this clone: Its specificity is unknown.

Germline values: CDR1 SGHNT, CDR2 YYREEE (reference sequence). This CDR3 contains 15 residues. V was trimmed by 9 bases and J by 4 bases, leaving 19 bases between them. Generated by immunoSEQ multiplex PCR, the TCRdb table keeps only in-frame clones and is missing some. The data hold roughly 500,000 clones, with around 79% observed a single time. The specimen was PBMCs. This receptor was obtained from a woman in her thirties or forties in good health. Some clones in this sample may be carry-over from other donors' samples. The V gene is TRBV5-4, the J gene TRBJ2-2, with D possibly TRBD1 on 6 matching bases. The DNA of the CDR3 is TGTGCCATCCACACGCGACAGGTGACCACCGGGGAGCTGTTTTTT. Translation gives CAIHTRQVTTGELFF. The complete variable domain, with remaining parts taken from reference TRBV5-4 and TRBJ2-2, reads ETGVTQSPTHLIKTRGQQVTLRCSSQSGHNTVSWYQQALGQGPQFIFQYYREEENGRGNFPPRFSGLQFPNYSSELNVNALELDDSALYLCAIHTRQVTTGELFFGEGSRLTVL.